The rows below give T cell receptor beta chains drawn from one sample of a study of identifying expanded T cells in peripheral blood. Measured with immunoSEQ multiplex PCR; TCRdb has only the in-frame clones, and not every one. The sample records 90,000 to 110,000 clones, about 88% being singletons. The specimen sequenced was blood. These receptors came from a person aged 18 to 70 in good health. The CDR3 runs from the conserved cysteine through the conserved F or W. Fields, in order: D gene, clone size, J gene, V gene, CDR3 protein, CDR3 DNA. D genes are given only for firm matches. A row's size may be missing; if present it is once, few, many or a size class.

D gene: -
clone size: -
J gene: TRBJ1-2
V gene: TRBV19
CDR3 protein: CASRPGPEKGGYTF
CDR3 DNA: TGTGCCAGTAGGCCGGGCCCTGAAAAGGGAGGCTACACCTTC

D gene: -
clone size: -
J gene: TRBJ2-7
V gene: TRBV7-9
CDR3 protein: CASRRAGSEQYF
CDR3 DNA: TGTGCCAGCAGGAGGGCAGGCAGCGAGCAGTACTTC

D gene: -
clone size: -
J gene: TRBJ2-5
V gene: TRBV30
CDR3 protein: CAWSSGHKETQYF
CDR3 DNA: TGTGCCTGGAGTTCTGGACACAAAGAGACCCAGTACTTC

D gene: -
clone size: once
J gene: TRBJ1-6
V gene: TRBV23-1
CDR3 protein: CASFSRGRSNSPLHF
CDR3 DNA: TGCGCCAGCTTTTCCAGAGGGCGGAGTAATTCACCCCTCCACTTT

D gene: -
clone size: -
J gene: TRBJ1-1
V gene: TRBV30
CDR3 protein: CAWRRGVNTEAFF
CDR3 DNA: TGTGCCTGGAGAAGGGGGGTAAACACTGAAGCTTTCTTT

D gene: TRBD1
clone size: -
J gene: TRBJ1-3
V gene: TRBV7-9
CDR3 protein: CASSLLPARGLSNTIYF
CDR3 DNA: TGTGCCAGCAGCTTACTCCCGGCCAGGGGGTTGTCAAACACCATATATTTT

D gene: TRBD1
clone size: -
J gene: TRBJ2-7
V gene: TRBV4-3
CDR3 protein: CASSQDGGQSYEQYF
CDR3 DNA: TGCGCCAGCAGCCAAGATGGGGGACAGTCCTACGAGCAGTACTTC

D gene: TRBD1
clone size: -
J gene: TRBJ1-5
V gene: TRBV5-6
CDR3 protein: CASRRQGAINQPQHF
CDR3 DNA: TGTGCCAGCAGGCGACAGGGGGCCATCAATCAGCCCCAGCATTTT

D gene: TRBD1
clone size: -
J gene: TRBJ2-5
V gene: TRBV5-6
CDR3 protein: CASSRQGIGETQYF
CDR3 DNA: TGTGCCAGCAGCCGACAGGGGATTGGAGAGACCCAGTACTTC

D gene: -
clone size: once
J gene: TRBJ2-7
V gene: TRBV5-6
CDR3 protein: CASSYSSYEQYF
CDR3 DNA: TGTGCCAGCAGCTATAGCTCCTACGAGCAGTACTTC

D gene: -
clone size: -
J gene: TRBJ2-5
V gene: TRBV7-9
CDR3 protein: CASSLVWGSQETQYF
CDR3 DNA: TGTGCCAGCAGCTTAGTTTGGGGGAGTCAAGAGACCCAGTACTTC

D gene: TRBD1
clone size: -
J gene: TRBJ2-2
V gene: TRBV9
CDR3 protein: CASSVPGTGGTGELFF
CDR3 DNA: TGTGCCAGCAGCGTGCCGGGGACAGGGGGGACCGGGGAGCTGTTTTTT

D gene: -
clone size: -
J gene: TRBJ1-1
V gene: TRBV6-1
CDR3 protein: CASSVSQANRYTEAFF
CDR3 DNA: TGTGCCAGCAGTGTGTCGCAGGCGAACCGATACACTGAAGCTTTCTTT

D gene: -
clone size: -
J gene: TRBJ1-2
V gene: TRBV6-5
CDR3 protein: CASSYSSDYGYTF
CDR3 DNA: TGTGCCAGCAGTTATTCAAGCGACTATGGCTACACCTTC

D gene: -
clone size: -
J gene: TRBJ2-7
V gene: TRBV18
CDR3 protein: CASSSGQRTEQYF
CDR3 DNA: TGTGCCAGCTCATCTGGACAGAGAACCGAGCAGTACTTC

D gene: -
clone size: -
J gene: TRBJ1-1
V gene: TRBV14
CDR3 protein: CASSQDSLNTEAFF
CDR3 DNA: TGTGCCAGCAGCCAAGATAGTCTGAACACTGAAGCTTTCTTT

D gene: -
clone size: -
J gene: TRBJ1-1
V gene: TRBV5-1
CDR3 protein: CASRRGLDTEAFF
CDR3 DNA: TGCGCCAGCAGGAGGGGGTTAGACACTGAAGCTTTCTTT

D gene: TRBD1
clone size: -
J gene: TRBJ2-1
V gene: TRBV5-5
CDR3 protein: CASSPWVTGGSSYNEQFF
CDR3 DNA: TGTGCCAGCAGCCCTTGGGTGACAGGGGGTTCATCGTACAATGAGCAGTTCTTC

D gene: -
clone size: -
J gene: TRBJ1-1
V gene: TRBV4-2
CDR3 protein: CASSQVNSNTEAFF
CDR3 DNA: TGTGCCAGCAGCCAAGTCAATTCAAACACTGAAGCTTTCTTT

D gene: TRBD1
clone size: -
J gene: TRBJ1-5
V gene: TRBV4-1
CDR3 protein: CASRGQGLNQPQHF
CDR3 DNA: TGCGCCAGCAGGGGACAGGGCCTCAATCAGCCCCAGCATTTT

D gene: -
clone size: few
J gene: TRBJ2-3
V gene: TRBV6-4
CDR3 protein: CASSDDAGDTQYF
CDR3 DNA: TGTGCCAGCAGTGACGATGCGGGGGATACGCAGTATTTT

D gene: TRBD1
clone size: -
J gene: TRBJ2-7
V gene: TRBV7-2
CDR3 protein: CASSSTLDRGNEQYF
CDR3 DNA: TGTGCCAGCAGCTCGACCCTCGACAGGGGGAACGAGCAGTACTTC

D gene: -
clone size: -
J gene: TRBJ1-1
V gene: TRBV9
CDR3 protein: CASSVVVEGTEAFF
CDR3 DNA: TGTGCCAGCAGCGTAGTCGTTGAAGGGACTGAAGCTTTCTTT

D gene: TRBD1
clone size: -
J gene: TRBJ1-1
V gene: TRBV2
CDR3 protein: CASSGETGTNTEAFF
CDR3 DNA: TGTGCCAGCAGTGGGGAGACAGGGACAAACACTGAAGCTTTCTTT

D gene: -
clone size: -
J gene: TRBJ1-5
V gene: TRBV19
CDR3 protein: CASTMDRDNQPQHF
CDR3 DNA: TGTGCCAGTACCATGGACAGAGACAATCAGCCCCAGCATTTT

D gene: TRBD2
clone size: few
J gene: TRBJ2-7
V gene: TRBV11-2
CDR3 protein: CASSLELAGPSYEQYF
CDR3 DNA: TGTGCCAGCAGCTTAGAACTAGCGGGCCCCTCCTACGAGCAGTACTTC

D gene: -
clone size: once
J gene: TRBJ2-7
V gene: TRBV6-5
CDR3 protein: CASSLGQEQYF
CDR3 DNA: TGTGCCAGCAGCCTGGGCCAAGAGCAGTACTTC

D gene: -
clone size: -
J gene: TRBJ2-5
V gene: TRBV5-4
CDR3 protein: CASSLVGATETQYF
CDR3 DNA: TGTGCCAGCAGCTTGGTGGGGGCTACGGAGACCCAGTACTTC

D gene: -
clone size: -
J gene: TRBJ2-7
V gene: TRBV7-6
CDR3 protein: CASSLGTGGEYEQYF
CDR3 DNA: TGTGCCAGCAGCTTAGGAACAGGGGGGGAGTACGAGCAGTACTTC

D gene: -
clone size: -
J gene: TRBJ1-1
V gene: TRBV29-1
CDR3 protein: CSVERGQNTEAFF
CDR3 DNA: TGCAGCGTTGAACGAGGACAGAACACTGAAGCTTTCTTT

D gene: -
clone size: -
J gene: TRBJ2-5
V gene: TRBV27
CDR3 protein: CASSLLAQETQYF
CDR3 DNA: TGTGCCAGCAGTTTATTGGCCCAAGAGACCCAGTACTTC

D gene: -
clone size: -
J gene: TRBJ2-7
V gene: TRBV29-1
CDR3 protein: CSVEGGRGDYEQYF
CDR3 DNA: TGCAGCGTTGAAGGGGGTAGGGGAGACTACGAGCAGTACTTC

D gene: -
clone size: -
J gene: TRBJ1-1
V gene: TRBV5-8
CDR3 protein: CASSSRGGTTEAFF
CDR3 DNA: TGTGCCAGCAGCTCAAGAGGGGGTACGACTGAAGCTTTCTTT

D gene: TRBD1
clone size: -
J gene: TRBJ2-4
V gene: TRBV28
CDR3 protein: CASSFLRDRLAKNIQYF
CDR3 DNA: TGTGCCAGCAGTTTTCTTAGGGACAGACTAGCCAAAAACATTCAGTACTTC

D gene: -
clone size: -
J gene: TRBJ2-1
V gene: TRBV11-3
CDR3 protein: CASSLTAVHEQFF
CDR3 DNA: TGTGCCAGCAGCTTAACGGCCGTCCATGAGCAGTTCTTC

D gene: TRBD2
clone size: -
J gene: TRBJ2-1
V gene: TRBV4-1
CDR3 protein: CASSQASGGYNEQFF
CDR3 DNA: TGCGCCAGCAGCCAAGCGAGCGGGGGGTACAATGAGCAGTTCTTC

D gene: -
clone size: -
J gene: TRBJ2-2
V gene: TRBV4-2
CDR3 protein: CASSPPIGVGELFF
CDR3 DNA: TGTGCCAGCAGCCCCCCAATTGGGGTAGGGGAGCTGTTTTTT

D gene: -
clone size: once
J gene: TRBJ1-1
V gene: TRBV6-5
CDR3 protein: CASSYSQGTTLEAFF
CDR3 DNA: TGTGCCAGCAGTTACTCTCAGGGGACAACCCTTGAAGCTTTCTTT

D gene: -
clone size: -
J gene: TRBJ1-6
V gene: TRBV10-2
CDR3 protein: CASSETIYNSPLHF
CDR3 DNA: TGCGCCAGCAGTGAGACGATCTATAATTCACCCCTCCACTTT